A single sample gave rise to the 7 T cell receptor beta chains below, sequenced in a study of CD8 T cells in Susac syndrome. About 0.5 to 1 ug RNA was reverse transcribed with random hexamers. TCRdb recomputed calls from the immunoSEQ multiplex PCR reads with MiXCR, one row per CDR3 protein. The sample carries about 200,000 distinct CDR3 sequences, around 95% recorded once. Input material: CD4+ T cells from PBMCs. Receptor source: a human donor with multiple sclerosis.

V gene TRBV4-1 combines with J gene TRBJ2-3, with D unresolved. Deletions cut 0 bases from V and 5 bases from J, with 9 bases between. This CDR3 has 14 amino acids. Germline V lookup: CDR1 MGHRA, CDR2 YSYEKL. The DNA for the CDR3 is TGCGCCAGCAGCCAAGACGGCATTAAAGATACGCAGTATTTT. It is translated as CASSQDGIKDTQYF.

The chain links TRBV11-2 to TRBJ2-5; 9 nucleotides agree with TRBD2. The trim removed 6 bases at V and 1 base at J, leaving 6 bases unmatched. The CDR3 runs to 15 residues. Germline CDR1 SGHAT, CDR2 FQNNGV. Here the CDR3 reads CASRTQRGVQETQYF. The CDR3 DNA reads TGTGCCAGCAGGACGCAGCGGGGGGTCCAAGAGACCCAGTACTTC.

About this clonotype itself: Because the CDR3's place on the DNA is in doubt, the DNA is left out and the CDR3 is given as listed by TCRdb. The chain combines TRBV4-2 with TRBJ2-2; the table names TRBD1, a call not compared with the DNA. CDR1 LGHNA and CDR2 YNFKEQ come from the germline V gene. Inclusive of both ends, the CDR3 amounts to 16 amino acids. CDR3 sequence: CASSQDSGQGAGELFF.

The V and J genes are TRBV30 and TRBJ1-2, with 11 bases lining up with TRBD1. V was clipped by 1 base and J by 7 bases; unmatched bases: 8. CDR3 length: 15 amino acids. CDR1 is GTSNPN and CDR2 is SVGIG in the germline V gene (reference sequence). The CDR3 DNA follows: TGTGCCTGGAGTGCCCATACCGGGACAGGGGGTGGCTACACCTTC. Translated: CAWSAHTGTGGGYTF. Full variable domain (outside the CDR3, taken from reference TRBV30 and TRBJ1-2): SQTIHQWPATLVQPVGSPLSLECTVEGTSNPNLYWYRQAAGRGLQLLFYSVGIGQISSEVPQNLSASRPQDRQFILSSKKLLLSDSGFYLCAWSAHTGTGGGYTFGSGTRLTVV.

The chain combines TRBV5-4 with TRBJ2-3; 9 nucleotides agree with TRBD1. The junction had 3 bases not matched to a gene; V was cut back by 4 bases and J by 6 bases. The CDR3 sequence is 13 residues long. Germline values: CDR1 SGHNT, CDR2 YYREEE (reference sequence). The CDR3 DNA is TGTGCCAGCAGCCCTGACAGGGGGGATACGCAGTATTTT. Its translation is CASSPDRGDTQYF.

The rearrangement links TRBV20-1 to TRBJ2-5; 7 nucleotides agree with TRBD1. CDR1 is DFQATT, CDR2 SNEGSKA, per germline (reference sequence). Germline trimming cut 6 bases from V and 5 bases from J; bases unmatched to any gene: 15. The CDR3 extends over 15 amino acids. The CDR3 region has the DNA TGCAGTGCCCTCAGTCCTCGACAGGGCCTGGAGACCCAGTACTTC. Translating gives CSALSPRQGLETQYF.

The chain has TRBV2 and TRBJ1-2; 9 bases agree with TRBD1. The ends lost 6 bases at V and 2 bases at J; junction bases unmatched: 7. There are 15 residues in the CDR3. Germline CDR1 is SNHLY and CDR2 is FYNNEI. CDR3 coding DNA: TGTGCCAGCAGGGACTACGGACAGGGGAACTATGGCTACACCTTC. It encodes CASRDYGQGNYGYTF.